The rows below give T cell receptor beta chains drawn from one sample of a study of CD8+CD57+ T cells in acquired aplastic anemia. TCRdb ran MiXCR on the reads and lists one entry per CDR3 protein. The sample holds 150,000 to 200,000 distinct CDR3 sequences, about 70% seen once. Material: sorted CD4+, CD8+, or CD8+CD57+ T cells (not recorded which) from PBMCs. Receptors were obtained from a human donor with aplastic anemia. CDR3s include the opening cysteine and the closing phenylalanine or tryptophan. D genes are given only for firm matches. The size field is filled for only some rows; it gives once, few, many or a size class.

V gene,clone size,J gene,D gene,CDR3 protein,CDR3 DNA
TRBV25-1,few,TRBJ2-1,TRBD1,CASSVHRGRGDNEQFF,TGTGCCAGCAGTGTGCACAGGGGGCGCGGGGACAATGAGCAGTTCTTC
TRBV6-2/TRBV6-3,-,TRBJ2-7,-,CASSYSSRSEQYF,TGTGCCAGCAGTTACTCAAGTCGGAGCGAGCAGTACTTC
TRBV2,-,TRBJ1-1,-,CASKRLSNTEAFF,TGTGCCAGCAAGAGGTTATCGAACACTGAAGCTTTCTTT
TRBV3-1,few,TRBJ2-6,-,CASSQSIEGANVLTF,TGTGCCAGCAGCCAATCAATCGAGGGGGCCAACGTCCTGACTTTC
TRBV4-2,-,TRBJ2-7,-,CASSQDRWDEQYF,TGTGCCAGCAGCCAAGACCGTTGGGACGAGCAGTACTTC
TRBV5-6,-,TRBJ2-7,TRBD1,CASSFDTGDLPYEQYF,TGTGCCAGCAGCTTTGACACAGGGGACCTTCCCTACGAGCAGTACTTC
TRBV6-6,few,TRBJ2-7,TRBD1,CASEGQNYEQYF,TGTGCCAGCGAGGGACAGAACTACGAGCAGTACTTC
TRBV7-9,-,TRBJ1-1,-,CASSPPTGSNTEAFF,TGTGCCAGCAGCCCACCCACAGGGTCGAACACTGAAGCTTTCTTT
TRBV7-9,few,TRBJ2-7,-,CASTPPSQYEQYF,TGTGCCAGCACTCCGCCGTCGCAATACGAGCAGTACTTC
TRBV7-2,-,TRBJ2-2,TRBD1,CASSPRDRVGVGELFF,TGTGCCAGCAGTCCCCGGGACAGGGTTGGGGTCGGGGAGCTGTTTTTT
TRBV5-8,-,TRBJ2-1,-,CASSLARHGKGQFF,TGTGCCAGCAGCTTGGCCCGGCATGGCAAGGGGCAGTTCTTC
TRBV2,-,TRBJ1-3,-,CASTRGNSGNTIYF,TGTGCCAGCACCAGGGGAAACTCTGGAAACACCATATATTTT
TRBV7-9,-,TRBJ1-4,TRBD1,CASSKNTGGEKLFF,TGTGCCAGCAGCAAGAATACAGGGGGCGAAAAACTGTTTTTT
TRBV7-9,-,TRBJ2-3,-,CANSPSTTDTQYF,TGTGCCAACAGCCCAAGTACAACAGATACGCAGTATTTT
TRBV10-3,-,TRBJ1-1,TRBD1,CAINRGQGDNEAFF,TGTGCCATCAACCGGGGACAGGGGGATAATGAAGCTTTCTTT
TRBV7-2,-,TRBJ2-7,-,CASSLAFYEQYF,TGTGCCAGCAGCTTAGCTTTCTACGAGCAGTACTTC
TRBV2,-,TRBJ2-1,-,CASRSRLANEQFF,TGTGCCAGCAGGTCTAGGTTGGCCAATGAGCAGTTCTTC
TRBV7-2,-,TRBJ1-1,-,CASSLGYRLMNTEAFF,TGTGCCAGCAGCTTAGGTTACCGACTTATGAACACTGAAGCTTTCTTT
TRBV29-1,-,TRBJ1-5,TRBD1,CSTLSGTGVEPQHF,TGCAGCACACTTTCCGGGACAGGGGTAGAGCCCCAGCATTTT
TRBV7-9,-,TRBJ2-7,-,CASSLGTVGLYEQYF,TGTGCCAGCAGCTTAGGGACAGTGGGGTTGTACGAGCAGTACTTC
TRBV7-8,-,TRBJ2-7,TRBD1,CASTDVPGQGTSYEQYF,TGTGCCAGCACCGATGTCCCGGGACAGGGAACCTCCTACGAGCAGTACTTC
TRBV19,many,TRBJ1-4,TRBD1,CASSIGTGLVNEKLFF,TGTGCCAGTAGTATTGGGACAGGTCTCGTTAATGAAAAACTGTTTTTT
TRBV20-1,once,TRBJ1-3,-,CSARDYHSDSGNTIYF,TGCAGTGCTAGAGATTACCACAGCGACTCTGGAAACACCATATATTTT
TRBV19,-,TRBJ1-5,TRBD1,CASRGQGTGQPQHF,TGTGCCAGCCGGGGACAGGGGACGGGTCAGCCCCAGCATTTT
TRBV7-2,-,TRBJ2-1,-,CASSSPRTGGVRYNEQFF,TGTGCCAGCAGCTCCCCTCGGACTGGCGGGGTCCGCTACAATGAGCAGTTCTTC
TRBV5-1,-,TRBJ1-1,-,CASSLVWGNTEAFF,TGCGCCAGCAGCTTGGTATGGGGGAACACTGAAGCTTTCTTT
TRBV27,few,TRBJ2-1,-,CASSLSGSSSYNEQFF,TGTGCCAGCAGTTTATCAGGGAGCAGCTCCTACAATGAGCAGTTCTTC
TRBV15,-,TRBJ1-2,-,CATSRWGGPSSYNNYGYTF,TGTGCCACCAGCAGATGGGGGGGCCCGAGCTCCTACAACAACTATGGCTACACCTTC
TRBV7-6,-,TRBJ2-2,-,CASSLPGVGELFF,TGTGCCAGCAGCTTACCGGGGGTCGGGGAACTGTTTTTT
TRBV19,-,TRBJ2-7,-,CASTPGTSWHEQYF,TGTGCCAGTACCCCCGGGACCTCATGGCACGAGCAGTACTTC
TRBV29-1,-,TRBJ1-2,-,CSAGPGPRYGYTF,TGCAGCGCTGGGCCCGGACCGAGGTATGGCTACACCTTC
TRBV7-6,-,TRBJ2-6,-,CASSLVERASGANVLTF,TGTGCCAGCAGCTTAGTGGAGAGGGCGTCTGGGGCCAACGTCCTGACTTTC
TRBV29-1,few,TRBJ2-3,-,CSAERFGASTDTQYF,TGCAGCGCCGAAAGGTTTGGAGCTAGCACAGATACGCAGTATTTT
TRBV20-1,-,TRBJ2-7,-,CSARDRFSSYEQYF,TGCAGTGCTAGAGACAGGTTTAGCTCCTACGAGCAGTACTTC
TRBV15,-,TRBJ1-4,-,CATSRGGSQKLFF,TGTGCCACCAGCAGAGGAGGGAGCCAAAAACTGTTTTTT
TRBV20-1,few,TRBJ2-7,-,CSARAGGGGEQYF,TGCAGTGCTAGAGCTGGGGGTGGGGGCGAGCAGTACTTC
TRBV19,-,TRBJ2-7,-,CASSIEGAAYEQYF,TGTGCCAGTAGTATAGAAGGGGCGGCCTACGAGCAGTACTTC
TRBV7-2,-,TRBJ2-3,-,CASSPSDGTDTQYF,TGTGCCAGCAGCCCCTCGGACGGGACAGATACGCAGTATTTT
TRBV19,-,TRBJ2-1,TRBD2,CASSIGGLAGLNEQFF,TGTGCCAGTAGTATAGGGGGACTAGCGGGCCTTAATGAGCAGTTCTTC
TRBV10-3,-,TRBJ2-7,-,CAISQGESYEQYF,TGTGCCATCAGCCAGGGTGAATCCTACGAGCAGTACTTC
TRBV20-1,few,TRBJ2-5,-,CSADGRRETQYF,TGCAGTGCAGATGGGAGACGAGAGACCCAGTACTTC
TRBV24-1,-,TRBJ2-1,-,CATSDLSPSSYNEQFF,TGTGCCACCAGTGACCTTAGTCCGAGCTCCTACAATGAGCAGTTCTTC
TRBV24-1,-,TRBJ1-5,-,CASSATAQYSQPQHF,TGTGCCAGCAGTGCAACGGCCCAGTACAGTCAGCCCCAGCATTTT
TRBV25-1,-,TRBJ2-3,TRBD2,CASSEVGTSADTQYF,TGTGCCAGCAGTGAAGTCGGGACTAGCGCAGATACGCAGTATTTT
TRBV14,many,TRBJ2-2,-,CASSQGQGGELFF,TGTGCCAGCAGCCAAGGGCAAGGCGGGGAGCTGTTTTTT
TRBV7-9,few,TRBJ2-7,-,CASSLEAGAYEQYF,TGTGCCAGCAGCTTAGAAGCAGGGGCCTACGAGCAGTACTTC
TRBV4-1,-,TRBJ2-3,TRBD2,CASSQDVSGGGTDTQYF,TGCGCCAGCAGCCAAGACGTGTCGGGGGGTGGCACAGATACGCAGTATTTT
TRBV15,-,TRBJ2-5,TRBD1,CATSRGDRVETQYF,TGTGCCACCAGCAGAGGGGACAGGGTGGAGACCCAGTACTTC
TRBV7-2,few,TRBJ2-5,TRBD2,CASSEVAGGETQYF,TGTGCCAGCAGCGAAGTAGCGGGAGGGGAGACCCAGTACTTC
TRBV5-6,many,TRBJ2-3,-,CASSSGTAGGEGVDTQYF,TGTGCCAGCAGCTCCGGAACCGCAGGTGGGGAGGGGGTAGATACGCAGTATTTT
TRBV15,once,TRBJ1-4,TRBD1,CATSRSAGTGNEKLFF,TGTGCCACCAGCAGATCCGCCGGGACAGGGAATGAAAAACTGTTTTTT
TRBV29-1,-,TRBJ2-1,-,CSVRGGFNEQFF,TGCAGCGTTAGGGGGGGGTTCAATGAGCAGTTCTTC
TRBV19,-,TRBJ2-3,TRBD2,CASSMDSAGGGTDTQYF,TGTGCCAGTAGTATGGATTCAGCGGGAGGTGGGACAGATACGCAGTATTTT
TRBV10-3,-,TRBJ2-1,-,CAIRDTYNEQFF,TGTGCCATCAGGGACACGTACAATGAGCAGTTCTTC
TRBV10-3,-,TRBJ2-1,-,CAISDGGEQFF,TGTGCCATCAGTGACGGTGGTGAGCAGTTCTTC
TRBV5-6,-,TRBJ2-1,-,CASYRGLTINEQFF,TGTGCCAGCTACCGGGGACTCACCATCAATGAGCAGTTCTTC
TRBV29-1,-,TRBJ2-5,-,CSAIGYQETQYF,TGCAGCGCTATAGGATACCAAGAGACCCAGTACTTC